This entry features one TCR beta chain sequence. From germline, CDR1 is MNHEY and CDR2 SVGEGT. The CDR3 length is 14 residues. Trimming stripped 0 bases from V and 4 bases from J, with 9 bases between. This sample was taken from a study of blood T cell repertoires in COVID-19. Across the whole study: Sample material is recorded as cDNA or gDNA derived from T cells, B-cell-depleted T cells, or PBMCs.

Original analysis: How many nucleated cells were present was estimated from reference gene primer amplification. The table came from immunoSEQ multiplex PCR; TCRdb's copy has only in-frame clones and leaves some out. V and J calls plus clone size are reproduced from that table; the DNA served to infer D and trimming. The profile covers 220,000 or so clones, with 82% appearing a single time and 1.9% taken by the ten largest. Sequencing was carried out using peripheral blood. The TCR was taken from a woman older than 75 with acute or convalescent COVID-19. J is TRBJ1-2 and V is TRBV6-2 or TRBV6-3; D is unresolved. Here the CDR3 reads CASSYSNGRYGYTF. DNA of the CDR3: TGTGCCAGCAGTTACTCGAATGGGCGCTATGGCTACACCTTC.